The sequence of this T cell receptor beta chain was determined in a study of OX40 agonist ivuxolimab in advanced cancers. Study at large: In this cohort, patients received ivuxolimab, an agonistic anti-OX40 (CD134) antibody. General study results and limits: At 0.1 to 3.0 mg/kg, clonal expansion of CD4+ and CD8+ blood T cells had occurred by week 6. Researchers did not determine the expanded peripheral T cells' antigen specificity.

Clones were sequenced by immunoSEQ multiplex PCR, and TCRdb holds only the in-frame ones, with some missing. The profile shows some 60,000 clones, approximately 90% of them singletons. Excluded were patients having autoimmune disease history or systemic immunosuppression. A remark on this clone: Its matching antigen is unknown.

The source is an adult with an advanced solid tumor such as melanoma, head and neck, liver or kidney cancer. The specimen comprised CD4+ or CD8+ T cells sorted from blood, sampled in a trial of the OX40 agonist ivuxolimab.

CDR3 sequence (DNA): TGTGCCAGCAGCTTAGGAGCGGGAGGGCCCTACGAGCAGTACTTC. As protein: CASSLGAGGPYEQYF. This chain joins TRBV7-2 and TRBJ2-5; 10 bases fit TRBD2. The J call could be wrong; TRBJ2-7 is a better fit for the DNA end. Germline V gene data show CDR1 as SGHTA and CDR2 as FQGNSA. This CDR3 is built from 15 residues.